Below, 2 T cell receptor beta chains from the same sample are listed, as sequenced in a study of cytomegalovirus exposure and HLA in healthy donors. In the PCR, 60 Vbeta and 13 Jbeta primers were used. Profiling relied on immunoSEQ multiplex PCR, and the TCRdb table lists in-frame clones only, not all of them. The repertoire includes under 200,000 clones, roughly 80% of them detected once, and 2% to 2.5% sits in the top ten. What was sequenced was PBMCs. The receptors originated from a male donor in good health and CMV-seronegative.

The rearrangement joins TRBV30 to TRBJ1-4; D ambiguous. Trimming left V 3 bases short and J 3 bases short, with 14 bases between. The CDR3 is 15 residues long. Germline loops: CDR1 GTSNPN, CDR2 SVGIG (reference sequence). In DNA form, the CDR3 reads TGTGCCTGGAGGGCTAGGCCCTCGGCTAATGAAAAACTGTTTTTT. Amino acid sequence: CAWRARPSANEKLFF.

The rearrangement joins TRBV18 to TRBJ1-3; D uncertain. CDR3 length: 15 residues. Trimming took off 2 bases at V and 0 bases at J, with 8 bases between the two ends. Germline V gene sequence: CDR1 KGHSH, CDR2 LQKENI. The CDR3 DNA sequence: TGTGCCAGCTCACCAGAGGCACTCTCTGGAAACACCATATATTTT. Amino acids: CASSPEALSGNTIYF. Looking up the rest from reference TRBV18 and TRBJ1-3 gives the full variable domain: NAGVMQNPRHLVRRRGQEARLRCSPMKGHSHVYWYRQLPEEGLKFMVYLQKENIIDESGMPKERFSAEFPKEGPSILRIQQVVRGDSAAYFCASSPEALSGNTIYFGEGSWLTVV.